The 3 T cell receptor beta chains presented below share a single source sample, sequenced in a study of siplizumab effects on memory and regulatory T cells. Some clones are missing from TCRdb's copy, which holds only in-frame ones; the method was immunoSEQ multiplex PCR. The data hold more than 85,000 clones, with about 91% observed a single time. Sequencing was done on a sample of Tregs sorted from blood. The receptors were gathered from a human donor in good health.

V usage is TRBV28 and J usage is TRBJ1-3; weak D call: TRBD1 (5 bases). CDR3 length equals 16 residues. The germline gives CDR1 MDHEN, CDR2 SYDVKM. Trimming took off 7 bases at V and 0 bases at J, with 16 bases between the two ends. CDR3 nucleotide sequence: TGTGCCAGCATCCCCTTAGGTGACAGCTCTGGAAACACCATATATTTT. Protein: CASIPLGDSSGNTIYF.

The DNA for the CDR3 is TGTGCCAGCAGCCAATCTGGGACCACAGCTTTCTTT. Its translation is CASSQSGTTAFF. The chain joins TRBV16 to TRBJ1-1; D may be TRBD1 (5 bases). Trimming shortened V by 0 bases and J by 10 bases, and 9 bases separated the two germline ends. The germline V gene has CDR1 KGHSY and CDR2 FQNENV. The CDR3 contains 12 residues.

The genes are TRBV4-1 and TRBJ2-3; D gene ambiguous. Trimming pared 2 bases from V and 2 bases from J, leaving 14 bases between. This CDR3 region has 16 residues. CDR1 and CDR2 (germline): MGHRA, YSYEKL. As DNA, the CDR3 is TGCGCCAGCAGCCAACCTGGACGCTTCTCCACAGATACGCAGTATTTT. Translated: CASSQPGRFSTDTQYF.